This T cell receptor beta chain was sequenced for a study of PD-L1 blockade in urothelial cancer. Across the study: Patients began atezolizumab, 1,200 mg intravenously every 3 weeks, in the mid-2010s. Patients had undergone 0 to 3 prior chemotherapy regimens. Peripheral blood specimens exhibited a median yield of around 150,000 T cells.

Time point: pretreatment peripheral blood. Pretreatment and on-treatment blood mononuclear cell samples were taken, totaling between 1 and 8 time points per patient. Method: immunoSEQ multiplex PCR; TCRdb's copy keeps in-frame clones and lacks some. The sample yields 90,000 or so clones, around 91% seen once. The germline V gene has CDR1 SGDLS and CDR2 YYNGEE. V trimming: 4 bases; J trimming: 1 base; junction bases outside the gene matches: 12. The CDR3 has 17 residues. The source is a man aged 55 to 70 with urothelial cancer. The specimen comprised PBMCs, sampled around atezolizumab (anti-PD-L1) treatment. The rearrangement uses TRBV9 and TRBJ1-1; 8 bases align to TRBD1. Here the CDR3 reads CASSTRTGSEENTEAFF. CDR3 DNA: TGTGCCAGCAGCACAAGGACAGGGTCGGAAGAGAACACTGAAGCTTTCTTT.